This TCR beta chain derives from a study of spatial heterogeneity in lung cancer (dated by TCRdb to between 2018 and 2021). About the full investigation: More beta-chain than alpha-chain transcripts were consistently detected, likely reflecting higher beta-chain transcript abundance. The study linked features of the TCR repertoire to counts of nonsynonymous mutations, which were determined by whole-exome sequencing of tumor tissue. At surgery, 220 tumor regions, around 68 matched nontumor lung samples and a few dozen PBMC samples were TCR-sequenced for both alpha and beta chains. In the raw uncorrected reads, each unique combination of TCR and UMI appeared more than ten times on average. TCR alpha and beta repertoires were quantitatively compared across multiple tumor regions, matched nontumor lung and blood in non-small cell lung cancer. TCR transcript counts in tumor regions correlated strongly with a T cell transcriptional module score from matched bulk RNA-seq. Study-wide conclusions, independent of this receptor: Additional single-cell paired TCR alpha and beta sequencing was considered necessary to confirm, at a functional level, the hypothesis that regional TCRs recognize regional mutations. The count of ubiquitous expanded TCRs correlated with the count of ubiquitous nonsynonymous mutations, and the count of regional expanded TCRs correlated with the count of regional nonsynonymous mutations. A correlation was observed between the number of expanded intratumoral alpha and beta TCRs and the tumor nonsynonymous mutation count. TCR-seq coverage of tumor T cells was estimated to be only approximately 7% for alpha chains and more than 11% for beta chains.

Interpreted using the paper, the time point label stands for: sample taken at primary tumor resection. Samples were obtained from 65 to 90 patients with early-stage, untreated non-small cell lung cancer from the lung TRACERx cohort. For TCR sequencing, whole RNA was extracted from tumor and nontumor lung tissue, or from cryopreserved PBMC samples, and no cell sorting was done. Only patients with enough RNA available from two or more tumor regions were chosen for TCR sequencing. Before being selected, tumor and adjacent nontumor lung specimens were reviewed by a lung pathologist. This clonotype occurred many times. Which antigen it targets is not known. Base qualities are not recorded, but no much larger clone differs from it by a single base. The protocol used for the library was 5' RACE. The instrument was a NextSeq 500. In the TCR library protocol, a unique molecular identifier was attached to each TCR cDNA molecule so that PCR and sequencing errors could be corrected. Under the source paper's analysis protocol: Decombinator tools were used for TCR identification, UMI-based error correction and CDR3 extraction. TCRs above a frequency of 2 per 1,000, corresponding to the top 1% of the tumor frequency distribution, were defined as expanded. Expanded tumor TCRs statistically deemed absent (corrected P<0.05) from at least one tumor region were classed as regional, and all other expanded tumor TCRs were classed as ubiquitous. Rényi diversity was computed with the R vegan package after subsampling each repertoire 100 times to 5,000 TCRs. CDR3 similarity networks were built from amino acid triplet string-kernel similarity, with CDR3s being connected when pairwise similarity was above 0.82. The raw public reads went through TCRdb reprocessing: fastp at Q25, MiXCR clone calling, in-frame beta chains kept. Every CDR3 protein is listed once, alongside the most common genes and DNA of its rows. The authors' filters were not applied to this entry. This sample has some 96,000 distinct CDR3 sequences in its table, and 3.5% to 5% of those were observed once. Around 21% of the sample lies in the top ten.

The sample in question was lung tumor tissue, obtained at surgery. The source is a male donor with early-stage non-small cell lung cancer.

The sequenced DNA is TGCGCCAGCAGCTTGGAAGGAACAGGGGGCACTGAAGCTTTCTTT. It is translated as CASSLEGTGGTEAFF. Recombination connected TRBV5-1 to TRBJ1-1, with TRBD1 matching 8 junction bases. V trim: 0 bases; J trim: 4 bases; unmatched bases: 5. From a lookup of the germline V gene, CDR1 and CDR2 are SGHRS and YFSETQ. Including the terminal cysteine and phenylalanine, the CDR3 comprises 15 residues. CDR3 DNA is the only sequence kept; it has 45 bases, read in frame from the first base.